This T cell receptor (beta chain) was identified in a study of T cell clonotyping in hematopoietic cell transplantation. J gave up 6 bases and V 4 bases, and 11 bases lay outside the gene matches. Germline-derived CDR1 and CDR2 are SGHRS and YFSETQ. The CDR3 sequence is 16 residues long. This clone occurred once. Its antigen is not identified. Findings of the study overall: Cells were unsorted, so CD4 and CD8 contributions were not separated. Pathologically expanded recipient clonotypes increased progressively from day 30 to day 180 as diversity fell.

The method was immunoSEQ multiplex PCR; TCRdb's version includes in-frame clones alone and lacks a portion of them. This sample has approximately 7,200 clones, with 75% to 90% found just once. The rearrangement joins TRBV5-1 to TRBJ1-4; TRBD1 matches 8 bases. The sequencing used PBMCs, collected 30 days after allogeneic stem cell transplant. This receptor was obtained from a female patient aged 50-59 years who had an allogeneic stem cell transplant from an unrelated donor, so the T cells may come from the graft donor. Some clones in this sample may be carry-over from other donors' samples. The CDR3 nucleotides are TGCGCCAGCAGCCGTGACTCAGGGGGCGGACATGAAAAACTGTTTTTT. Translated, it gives CASSRDSGGGHEKLFF. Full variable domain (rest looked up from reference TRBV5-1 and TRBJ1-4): KAGVTQTPRYLIKTRGQQVTLSCSPISGHRSVSWYQQTPGQGLQFLFEYFSETQRNKGNFPGRFSGRQFSNSRSEMNVSTLELGDSALYLCASSRDSGGGHEKLFFGSGTQLSVL.